This T cell receptor beta chain originates from a study of blood T cell repertoires in COVID-19. Measured with immunoSEQ multiplex PCR; TCRdb has only the in-frame clones, and not every one. This sample yields 150,000 or so clones, of which 82% are seen a single time; 8% to 9.5% belongs to the top ten. Sequenced: peripheral blood. The sequence derives from a woman in her 70s with acute or convalescent COVID-19.

The CDR3 reads CSVEAEGNTGELFF. CDR3 coding DNA: TGCAGCGTTGAAGCGGAGGGGAACACCGGGGAGCTGTTTTTT. This chain connects TRBV29-1 to TRBJ2-2; a possible D gene is TRBD2 (6 bases). This CDR3 is 14 amino acids long. The germline CDR1 and CDR2 sequences are SQVTM and ANQGSEA. The V and J ends lost 1 base and 1 base respectively, with 7 bases between them.